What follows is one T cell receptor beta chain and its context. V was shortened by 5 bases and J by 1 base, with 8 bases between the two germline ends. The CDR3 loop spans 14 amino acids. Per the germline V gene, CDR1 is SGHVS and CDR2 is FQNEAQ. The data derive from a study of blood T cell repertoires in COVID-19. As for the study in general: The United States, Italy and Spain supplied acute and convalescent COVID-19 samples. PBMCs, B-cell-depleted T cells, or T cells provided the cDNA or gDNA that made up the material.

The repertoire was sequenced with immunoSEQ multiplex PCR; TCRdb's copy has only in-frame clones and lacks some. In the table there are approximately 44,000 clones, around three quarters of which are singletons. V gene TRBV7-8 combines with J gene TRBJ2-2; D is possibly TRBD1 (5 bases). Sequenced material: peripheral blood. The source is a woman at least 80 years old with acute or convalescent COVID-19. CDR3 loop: CASSIRGNTGELFF. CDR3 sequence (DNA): TGTGCCAGCAGCATAAGGGGGAACACCGGGGAGCTGTTTTTT.